This TCR beta chain was profiled in a study of T-cell memory formation after mild COVID-19. 5'RACE with constant-segment primers yielded barcoded, UMI-tagged TCR alpha and TCR beta cDNA libraries. Via MiXCR, TCRdb re-called the 5' RACE reads, giving one row per CDR3 protein. Of around 420,000 distinct CDR3 sequences listed, 20% to 25% are singletons. The CDR3 is 12 residues long. From germline, CDR1 is SQVTM and CDR2 ANQGSEA. Trimming cost V 6 bases and J 1 base, with 9 bases left between them. This clonotype was obtained from an adult woman who had mild COVID-19 (a few samples of this study predate the infection). Cell type and time point are not known. V usage is TRBV29-1 and J usage is TRBJ1-2, with D tentatively TRBD1 (6 bases). Sequencing was carried out using PBMCs or a T cell subset sorted from them (not recorded which). CDR3 bases: TGCAGCGTGGACAGATTTAACTATGGCTACACCTTC. Translated: CSVDRFNYGYTF.